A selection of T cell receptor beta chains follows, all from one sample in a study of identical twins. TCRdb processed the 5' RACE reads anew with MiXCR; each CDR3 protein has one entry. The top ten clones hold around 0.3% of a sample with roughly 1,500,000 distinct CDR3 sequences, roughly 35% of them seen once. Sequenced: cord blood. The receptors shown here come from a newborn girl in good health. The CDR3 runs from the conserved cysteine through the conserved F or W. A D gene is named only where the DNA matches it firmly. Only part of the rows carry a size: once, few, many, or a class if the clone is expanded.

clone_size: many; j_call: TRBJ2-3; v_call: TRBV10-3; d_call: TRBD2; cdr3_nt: TGTGCCATCAGTGCTACTACTAGCGGGAGCGCAGATACGCAGTATTTT; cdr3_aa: CAISATTSGSADTQYF
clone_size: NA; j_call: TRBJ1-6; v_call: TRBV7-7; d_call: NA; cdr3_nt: TGTGCCAGCAGCTTAGGAGGGGTTAATTCACCCCTCCACTTT; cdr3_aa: CASSLGGVNSPLHF
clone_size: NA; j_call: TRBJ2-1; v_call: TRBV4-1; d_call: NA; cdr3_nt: TGCGCCAGCAGCCAAAATATGTTAGCAGGGCATGAGCAGTTCTTC; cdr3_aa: CASSQNMLAGHEQFF
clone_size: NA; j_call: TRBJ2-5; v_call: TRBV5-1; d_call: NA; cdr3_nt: TGCGCCAGCAGCTTAACCGGGACAACTAAGAATGAGCAGTACTTC; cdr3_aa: CASSLTGTTKNEQYF
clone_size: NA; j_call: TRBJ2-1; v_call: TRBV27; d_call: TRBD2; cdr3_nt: TGTGCCAGCAGCTGGACTAGTTGGGGCTCCTACAATGAGCAGTTCTTC; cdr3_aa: CASSWTSWGSYNEQFF
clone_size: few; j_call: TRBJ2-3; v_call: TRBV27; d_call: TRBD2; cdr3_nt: TGTGCCAGCAGGCCGCGACTAGCCCCTGCCACAGATACGCAGTATTTT; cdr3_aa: CASRPRLAPATDTQYF
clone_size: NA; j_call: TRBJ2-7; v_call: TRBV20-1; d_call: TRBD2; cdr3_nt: TGCAGTGCTAAGCGGGACTCCTACGAGCAGTACTTC; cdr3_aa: CSAKRDSYEQYF
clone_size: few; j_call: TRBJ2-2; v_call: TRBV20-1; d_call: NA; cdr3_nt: TGCAGTGCTACATTACCGAGTATGAACACCCTCACCGGGGAGCTGTTTTTT; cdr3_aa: CSATLPSMNTLTGELFF
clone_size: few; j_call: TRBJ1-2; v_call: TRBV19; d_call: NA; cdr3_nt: TGTGCCAGTAGTATTGAGGGTGCTAACTATGGCTACACCTTC; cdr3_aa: CASSIEGANYGYTF
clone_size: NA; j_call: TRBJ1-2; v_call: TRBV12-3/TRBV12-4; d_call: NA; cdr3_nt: TGTGCCAGCAGTTACACCGAGACTGCTCCCTATGGCTACACCTTC; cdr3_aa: CASSYTETAPYGYTF
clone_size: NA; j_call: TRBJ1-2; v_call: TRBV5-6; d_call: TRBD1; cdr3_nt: TGTGCCAGCAGCTGGGACAGGCTTGGCTACACCTTC; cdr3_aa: CASSWDRLGYTF
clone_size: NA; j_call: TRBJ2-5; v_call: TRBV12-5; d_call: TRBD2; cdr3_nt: TGTGCTAGTGGCAACGGACTAGCGGGAGGCAATGAGCAGTACTTC; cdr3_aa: CASGNGLAGGNEQYF
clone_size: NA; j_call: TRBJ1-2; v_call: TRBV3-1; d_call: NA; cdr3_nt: TGTGCCAGCAGCCTCACACTAGACGGGGGCCAGCGCTATGGCTACACCTTC; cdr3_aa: CASSLTLDGGQRYGYTF
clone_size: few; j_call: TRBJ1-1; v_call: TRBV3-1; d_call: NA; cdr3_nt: TGTGCCAGCAGCCGGGAAGGACAGTTGAACACTGAAGCTTTCTTT; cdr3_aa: CASSREGQLNTEAFF
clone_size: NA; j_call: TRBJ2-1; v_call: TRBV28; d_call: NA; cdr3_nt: TGTGCCAGCAGTTTACTCCTAGCCTACAATGAGCAGTTCTTC; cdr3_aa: CASSLLLAYNEQFF
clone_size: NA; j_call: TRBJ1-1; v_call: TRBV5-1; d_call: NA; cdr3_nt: TGCGCCAGCAGCGGGCGGGGATTTTGCACTGAAGCTTTCTTT; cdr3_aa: CASSGRGFCTEAFF
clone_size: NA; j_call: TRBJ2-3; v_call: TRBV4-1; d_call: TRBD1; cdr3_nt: TGCGCCAGCAGCCAAGCCATGGCCGGGACAGCAGATACGCAGTATTTT; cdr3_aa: CASSQAMAGTADTQYF
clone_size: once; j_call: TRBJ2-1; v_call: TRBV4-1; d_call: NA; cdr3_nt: TGCGCCAGCAGCCGCCTACCCCCAGGGAATGAGCAGTTCTTC; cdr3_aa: CASSRLPPGNEQFF
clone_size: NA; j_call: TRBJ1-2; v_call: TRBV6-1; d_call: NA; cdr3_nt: TGTGCCAGCAGTGAATCCCCGGAGTTTAACTATGGCTACACCTTC; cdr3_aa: CASSESPEFNYGYTF
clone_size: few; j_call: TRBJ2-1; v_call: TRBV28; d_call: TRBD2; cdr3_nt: TGTGCCAGCAGTGTGGTTATAGCGGGAGGGCCAGGGGAGCAGTTCTTC; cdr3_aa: CASSVVIAGGPGEQFF
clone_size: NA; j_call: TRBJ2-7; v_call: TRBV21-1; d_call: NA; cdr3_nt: TGTGCCAGCAGCGGTCACAGGTCCTACGAGCAGTACTTC; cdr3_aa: CASSGHRSYEQYF
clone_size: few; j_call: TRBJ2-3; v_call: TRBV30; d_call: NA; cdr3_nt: TGTGCCTGGAGTGTGGACAACACAGATACGCAGTATTTT; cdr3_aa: CAWSVDNTDTQYF
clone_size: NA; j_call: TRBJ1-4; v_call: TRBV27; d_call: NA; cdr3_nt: TGTGCCAGCAGTTTGGTCCTTGGGGGGGAAGAACTGTTTTTT; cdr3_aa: CASSLVLGGEELFF
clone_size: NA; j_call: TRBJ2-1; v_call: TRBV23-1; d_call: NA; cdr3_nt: TGCGCCAGCAGTCAATCGGGGCCTAAGGGGGGCTACAATGAGCAGTTCTTC; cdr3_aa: CASSQSGPKGGYNEQFF
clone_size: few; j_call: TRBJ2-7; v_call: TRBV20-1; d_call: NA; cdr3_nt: TGCAGTGCCCCCGGACAGCCCTACGAGCAGTACTTC; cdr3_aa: CSAPGQPYEQYF
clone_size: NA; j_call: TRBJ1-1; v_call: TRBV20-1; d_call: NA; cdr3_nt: TGCAGTGCTAGGGACAGCCCCAACACTGAAGCTTTCTTT; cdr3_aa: CSARDSPNTEAFF